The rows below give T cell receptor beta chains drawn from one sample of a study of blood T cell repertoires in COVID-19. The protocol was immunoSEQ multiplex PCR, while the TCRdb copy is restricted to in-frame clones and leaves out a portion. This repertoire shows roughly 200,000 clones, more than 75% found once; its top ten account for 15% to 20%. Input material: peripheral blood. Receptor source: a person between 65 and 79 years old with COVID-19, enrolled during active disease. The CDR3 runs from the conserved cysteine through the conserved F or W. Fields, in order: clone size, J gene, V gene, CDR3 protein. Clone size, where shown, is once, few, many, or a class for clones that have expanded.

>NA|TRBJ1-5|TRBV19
CASKGQGRGSNQPQHF
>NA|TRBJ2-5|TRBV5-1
CASSLLAGAGQETQYF
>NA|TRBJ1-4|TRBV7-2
CASSLATGWGEKLFF
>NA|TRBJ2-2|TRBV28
CASSLGLAGGIGELFF
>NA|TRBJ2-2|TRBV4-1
CASSHPGLAGGANTGELFF
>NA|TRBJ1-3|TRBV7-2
CASSLVVGQGVDTIYF
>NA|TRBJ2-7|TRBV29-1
CSVGTVAYEQYF
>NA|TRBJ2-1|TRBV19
CASSIRKAGELYNEQFF
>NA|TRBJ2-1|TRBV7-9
CASSDGQGFYNEQFF
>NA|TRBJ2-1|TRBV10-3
CAIRGLAGDSEQFF
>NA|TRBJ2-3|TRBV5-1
CASSPGLYTDTQYF
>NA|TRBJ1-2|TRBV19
CASRLRDSTYGYTF
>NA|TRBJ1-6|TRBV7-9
CASSSSRQGNSPLHF
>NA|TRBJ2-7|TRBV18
CASSPPSGGEQYF
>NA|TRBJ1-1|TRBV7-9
CASRTDRVNTEAFF
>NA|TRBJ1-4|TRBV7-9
CASSLGGPNEKLFF
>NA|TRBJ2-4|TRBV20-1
CSASYWGVNIQYF
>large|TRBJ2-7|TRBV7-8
CASSAPGSSVYEQYF
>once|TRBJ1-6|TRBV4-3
CASSQGIRVTSPLHF
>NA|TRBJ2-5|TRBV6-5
CASSQGQGGETQYF
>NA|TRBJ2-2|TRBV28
CASSFGLGNTGELFF
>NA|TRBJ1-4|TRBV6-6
CASSQRGQGFVDEKLFF
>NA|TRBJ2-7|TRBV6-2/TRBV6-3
CASSRQGVRNEQYF
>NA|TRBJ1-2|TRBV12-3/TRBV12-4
CASSPTGAYGYTF
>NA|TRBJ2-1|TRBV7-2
CASSSFLLEQFF
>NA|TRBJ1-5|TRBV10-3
CAISDPGQGANQPQHF
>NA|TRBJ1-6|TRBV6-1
CASSEGEQGYNSPLHF
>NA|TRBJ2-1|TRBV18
CASSPRGTTSPREQFF
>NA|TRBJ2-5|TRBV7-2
CASSFQLGGQETQYF
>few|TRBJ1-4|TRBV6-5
CASSPTGTGDEKLFF
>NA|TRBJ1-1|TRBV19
CASSIEDKGNTEAFF
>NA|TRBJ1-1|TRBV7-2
CASSFAGGQMNTEAFF
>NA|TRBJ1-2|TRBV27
CASRRTGGEGGYTF
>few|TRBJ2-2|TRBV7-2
CASSTWTGGGGELFF